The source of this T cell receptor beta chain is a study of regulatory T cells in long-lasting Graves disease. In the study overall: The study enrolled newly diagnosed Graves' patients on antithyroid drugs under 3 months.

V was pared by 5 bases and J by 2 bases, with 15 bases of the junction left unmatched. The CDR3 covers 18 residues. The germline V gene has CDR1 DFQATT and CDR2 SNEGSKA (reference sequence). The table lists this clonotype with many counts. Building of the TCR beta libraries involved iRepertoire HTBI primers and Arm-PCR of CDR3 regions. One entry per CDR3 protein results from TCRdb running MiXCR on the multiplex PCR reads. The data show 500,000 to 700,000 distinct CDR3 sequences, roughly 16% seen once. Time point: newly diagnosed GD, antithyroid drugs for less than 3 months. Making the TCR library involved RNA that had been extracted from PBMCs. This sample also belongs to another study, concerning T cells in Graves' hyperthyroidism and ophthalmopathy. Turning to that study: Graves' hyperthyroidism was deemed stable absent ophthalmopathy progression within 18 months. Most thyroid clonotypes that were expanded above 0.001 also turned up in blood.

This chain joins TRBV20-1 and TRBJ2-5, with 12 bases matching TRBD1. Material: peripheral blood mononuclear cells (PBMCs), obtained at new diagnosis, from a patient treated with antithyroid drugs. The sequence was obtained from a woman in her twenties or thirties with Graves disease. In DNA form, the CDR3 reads TGCAGTGCTTCCGGGACAGGGGGCCGCTTGAGGATACAAGAGACCCAGTACTTC. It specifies CSASGTGGRLRIQETQYF.